Listed here are 15 T cell receptor beta chains from one sample, sequenced in a study of metastatic and nonmetastatic thyroid tumors. TCRdb re-called clones from the PCR reads using MiXCR. The sample has tens of thousands of clones, more than 20% seen once; the top ten hold approximately 2.4%. No treatment of any kind had been given to any patient before thyroid surgery. Input material: blood. The receptors shown here come from a female donor with papillary thyroid cancer or a benign thyroid nodule (not recorded which). Some clones in this sample may be carry-over from other donors' samples.

This clone is termed medium-sized. The V and J genes are TRBV12-3 or TRBV12-4 and TRBJ2-7; 7 positions match TRBD2. The junction had 18 bases not matched to a gene; V was cut back by 6 bases and J by 7 bases. This CDR3 contains 16 residues. The CDR3 bases are TGTGCCAGCAGCCTTGGGAGGGTAGCGGGTTCTAAGGAGCAGTACTTC. This sequence encodes CASSLGRVAGSKEQYF.

This clone was observed many times. This chain links TRBV9 with TRBJ2-1, with 8 bases fitting TRBD2. Germline loops: CDR1 SGDLS, CDR2 YYNGEE. There are 16 residues in the CDR3. V lost 3 bases, J lost 0 bases, and 5 bases stayed unmatched. The CDR3 bases are TGTGCCAGCAGCGAGAGGGGACTAGGCTCCTACAATGAGCAGTTCTTC. Translating it yields CASSERGLGSYNEQFF.

Note on this clone: The junction departs from germline at one end; a sequencing error may be responsible. The chain employs TRBV5-4 and TRBJ1-5; 8 positions match TRBD1. The germline V gene encodes CDR1 SGHNT and CDR2 YYREEE (reference sequence). This CDR3 has 16 amino acids. The CDR3 sequence: CASSYMGGQVFQPQHF. The CDR3 DNA is TGTGCCAGCAGCTACATGGGGGGACAGGTTTTCCAGCCCCAACATTTT.

Points on this clone: This is likely a read error, given that the CDR3 carries no conserved phenylalanine or tryptophan at its end. The V gene is TRBV5-1, the J gene TRBJ2-1, with D maybe TRBD1 (5 bases). The CDR3 extends over 13 amino acids. Germline CDR1 reads SGHRS; CDR2 reads YFSETQ. Trimming stripped 3 bases from V and 10 bases from J, with 14 bases between. The CDR3 here is CASSWGRPREQFL. Written as DNA, the CDR3 is TGCGCCAGCAGCTGGGGCCGGCCAAGGGAGCAGTTCTTA.

The table lists this clone with many counts. The chain couples TRBV12-3 or TRBV12-4 to TRBJ1-6; D uncertain. Trimming removed 5 bases at V and 9 bases at J, with 8 bases between. The CDR3 is 12 residues long. CDR3 sequence (DNA): TGTGCCAGCAGTCCCCTCCCTTCACCCCTCCACTTT. This encodes CASSPLPSPLHF.

This CDR3 is CASNDLAGTYNEQFF. Written as DNA, the CDR3 is TGTGCCAGTAATGACTTAGCGGGTACCTACAATGAGCAGTTCTTC. The chain joins TRBV19 to TRBJ2-1, with 7 bases aligning to TRBD2. This CDR3 spans 15 amino acids. Trimming took 7 bases from V and 2 from J; bases not matched to a gene: 8. Germline V CDR1 and CDR2: LNHDA, SQIVND (reference sequence).

This clone has a count of ten or more. The chain combines TRBV7-2 with TRBJ1-3; no clear D gene. V lost 2 bases and J lost 0, with 17 bases in between. CDR1 and CDR2 from the germline V gene are SGHTA and FQGNSA. The CDR3 spans 18 residues. CDR3 in amino acids: CASSLTPGQEYSGNTIYF. CDR3 in DNA: TGTGCCAGCAGCTTAACCCCCGGGCAGGAATACTCTGGAAACACCATATATTTT.

This clone has at least ten counts. The chain carries TRBV5-4 and TRBJ1-2; 8 bases line up with TRBD1. The CDR3 runs to 17 residues. Germline V lookup: CDR1 SGHNT, CDR2 YYREEE (reference sequence). V lost 1 base, J lost 1 base, and 9 bases stayed unmatched. The CDR3 reads CASSLNGQGPHNYGYTF. The CDR3 DNA follows: TGTGCCAGCAGCTTGAATGGACAGGGCCCCCATAACTATGGCTACACCTTC.

This clone showed up many times. V is TRBV29-1 and J is TRBJ1-1; D uncertain. Germline V CDR1 and CDR2: SQVTM, ANQGSEA. The CDR3 consists of 13 residues. Deletions cut 2 bases from V and 0 bases from J, with 7 bases between. The CDR3 coding sequence is TGCAGCGTTGAAAGGGAATTGAACACTGAAGCTTTCTTT. This sequence encodes CSVERELNTEAFF.

A few counts support this clone. Compared with germline, one end of the junction differs, possibly owing to a read error. The chain is built from TRBV27 and TRBJ1-2; D is perhaps TRBD1 (5 bases). The CDR3 loop spans 17 amino acids. Per the germline V gene, CDR1 is MNHEY and CDR2 is SMNVEV (reference sequence). The CDR3 DNA reads as TGTTCCAGCAGTGTGCAACGTGGACATGGGGCCAGCTATGGCTACACCTTC. Translation gives CSSSVQRGHGASYGYTF.

This clone was observed at least ten times. V and J are TRBV7-6 and TRBJ1-1; the D is unclear. The germline V gene encodes CDR1 SGHVS and CDR2 FNYEAQ. The CDR3 is 13 residues long. V dropped 1 base and J dropped 1 base, with 4 bases sitting between them. The CDR3 DNA reads TGTGCCAGCAGCTTAGAACCGAACACTGAAGCTTTCTTT. Translated: CASSLEPNTEAFF. The full variable domain, with the rest looked up from reference TRBV7-6 and TRBJ1-1, is GAGVSQSPRYKVTKRGQDVALRCDPISGHVSLYWYRQALGQGPEFLTYFNYEAQQDKSGLPNDRFSAERPEGSISTLTIQRTEQRDSAMYRCASSLEPNTEAFFGQGTRLTVV.

By share of the sample, this clone is medium-sized (0.01 to 0.1%). The rearrangement uses TRBV15 and TRBJ2-7, with 7 bases that match TRBD2. Germline V gene lookup returns CDR1 LNHNV and CDR2 YYDKDF (reference sequence). This CDR3 has 14 amino acids. The V gene end was trimmed by 0 bases and the J gene end by 3 bases; junction bases not matched to a gene: 2. The CDR3 here is CATSRDGGGYEQYF. The CDR3, as DNA: TGTGCCACCAGCAGAGATGGGGGGGGCTACGAGCAGTACTTC. Variable domain in full (rest from reference TRBV15 and TRBJ2-7): DAMVIQNPRYQVTQFGKPVTLSCSQTLNHNVMYWYQQKSSQAPKLLFHYYDKDFNNEADTPDNFQSRRPNTSFCFLDIRSPGLGDTAMYLCATSRDGGGYEQYFGPGTRLTVT.

This clone was recorded many times. J is TRBJ2-2 and V is TRBV11-2, with a tentative D call TRBD1 (5 bases). The ends were cut back, 5 bases at V and 6 bases at J, with 13 bases in the middle. Per germline, CDR1 SGHAT and CDR2 FQNNGV. The CDR3 sequence is 14 residues long. The CDR3 loop is CASSPARVPGELFF. For the CDR3, the DNA is TGTGCCAGCAGCCCGGCCAGGGTCCCCGGGGAGCTGTTTTTT. Full variable domain (outside the CDR3, taken from reference TRBV11-2 and TRBJ2-2): EAGVAQSPRYKIIEKRQSVAFWCNPISGHATLYWYQQILGQGPKLLIQFQNNGVVDDSQLPKDRFSAERLKGVDSTLKIQPAKLEDSAVYLCASSPARVPGELFFGEGSRLTVL.

This clone was recorded at least ten times. A junction end diverges from the germline sequence, so it may reflect a read error. This sequence joins TRBV6-1 and TRBJ2-7, with D perhaps assigned TRBD1 or TRBD2 (5 bases each). CDR3 length: 15 amino acids. The germline gives CDR1 MNHNS, CDR2 SASEGT. CDR3 bases: TGTGCCAGCAGTGTTGCTGGGGACCAATCCTACAAGCAGTACTTC. This sequence encodes CASSVAGDQSYKQYF.

This clone was counted a few times. The V gene is TRBV28, the J gene TRBJ1-1; D remains unclear. The germline gives CDR1 MDHEN, CDR2 SYDVKM. V dropped 6 bases and J dropped 2 bases, with 10 bases sitting between them. This CDR3 comprises 13 residues. CDR3 protein: CASRSLLNTEAFF. The CDR3 region has the DNA TGTGCCAGCAGAAGTTTATTAAACACTGAAGCTTTCTTT.